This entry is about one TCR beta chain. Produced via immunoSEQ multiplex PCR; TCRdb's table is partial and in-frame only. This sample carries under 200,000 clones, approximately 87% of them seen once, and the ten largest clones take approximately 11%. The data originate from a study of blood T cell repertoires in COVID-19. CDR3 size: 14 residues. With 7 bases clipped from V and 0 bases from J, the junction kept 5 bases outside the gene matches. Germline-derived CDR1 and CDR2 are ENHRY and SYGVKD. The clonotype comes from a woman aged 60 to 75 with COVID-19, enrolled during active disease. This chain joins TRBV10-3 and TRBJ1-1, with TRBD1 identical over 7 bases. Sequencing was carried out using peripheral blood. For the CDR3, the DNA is TGTGCCATCACCCAGACAGGGATGAACACTGAAGCTTTCTTT. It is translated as CAITQTGMNTEAFF.